This is a list of T cell receptor beta chains from one sample in a study of T cells after yellow fever vaccination. TCRdb processed the 5' RACE reads anew with MiXCR; each CDR3 protein has one entry. The sample lists 150,000 to 200,000 distinct CDR3 sequences, approximately 11% occurring once. This specimen consisted of CD8+ T cells sorted from PBMCs, obtained 15 days after the yellow fever booster vaccination. All receptors derive from a man between 18 and 29 years old who received the YFV17D yellow fever vaccine. Both conserved end residues are part of each CDR3. The D gene is left open where the match is weak. Clone size, where shown, is once, few, many, or a class for clones that have expanded.

>few|-|TRBJ1-1|TRBV4-3
TGCGCCAGCAGCCGGACAGTGAACACTGAAGCTTTCTTT
CASSRTVNTEAFF
>-|TRBD2|TRBJ2-3|TRBV6-6
TGTGCCAGCAGTCCACGCACTAGCGGAAGGACAGATACGCAGTATTTT
CASSPRTSGRTDTQYF
>few|-|TRBJ2-7|TRBV25-1
TGTGCCACCCGGGGCGGGGAGGCCGAGCAGTACTTC
CATRGGEAEQYF
>-|-|TRBJ1-5|TRBV10-3
TGTGCCATCAGTGAGTCGATCTTAATAGACAGGTCAGAGGAGCCCCAGCATTTT
CAISESILIDRSEEPQHF
>few|TRBD1|TRBJ2-4|TRBV7-6
TGTGCCAGCAGCTTAGGGACAGGACTAGCCAAAAACATTCAGTACTTC
CASSLGTGLAKNIQYF
>few|TRBD1|TRBJ2-3|TRBV7-3
TGTGCCAGCAGCTTAGAGGGACAGGGGGGCACAGATACGCAGTATTTT
CASSLEGQGGTDTQYF
>-|-|TRBJ1-4|TRBV2
TGTGCCAGCGCCAGACCGGGGCTTAATGAAAAACTGTTTTTT
CASARPGLNEKLFF
>many|-|TRBJ2-5|TRBV6-5
TGTGCCAGCAGTTACCGGGAGACCCAGTACTTC
CASSYRETQYF
>few|TRBD1|TRBJ1-1|TRBV7-9
TGTGCCAGCAGCACGCGGACAGGGGGGAACACTGAAGCTTTCTTT
CASSTRTGGNTEAFF
>-|-|TRBJ1-2|TRBV7-9
TGTGCCAGCAGCCCGAATGTGTGGTATGGCTACACCTTC
CASSPNVWYGYTF
>-|-|TRBJ1-3|TRBV18
TGTGCCAGCTCACCACCCGGGCCTGGAAACACCATATATTTT
CASSPPGPGNTIYF
>few|-|TRBJ1-1|TRBV23-1
TGCGCCAGTTACATGAACACTGAAGCTTTCTTT
CASYMNTEAFF
>-|-|TRBJ2-1|TRBV6-2/TRBV6-3
TGTGCCAGCAGTTACGATTCCAGCTCCTACAATGAGCAGTTCTTC
CASSYDSSSYNEQFF
>-|-|TRBJ2-7|TRBV12-3/TRBV12-4
TGTGCCAGCACTCTCGGAGGGGGTTACGAGCAGTACTTC
CASTLGGGYEQYF
>-|-|TRBJ2-1|TRBV30
TGTGCCTGGGAACCCGGTGGTGGGAATGAGCAGTTCTTC
CAWEPGGGNEQFF
>many|-|TRBJ1-2|TRBV15
TGTGCCACCAGCCGGGCCGCCGATGACTACACCTTC
CATSRAADDYTF
>few|-|TRBJ2-1|TRBV6-5
TGTGCCAGCACAAACTCGGGATCGGGCGAGCAGTTCTTC
CASTNSGSGEQFF
>few|-|TRBJ2-1|TRBV20-1
TGCAGTGCTAGAGATTACTACGGCGGAGAGCAGTTCTTC
CSARDYYGGEQFF
>-|-|TRBJ2-3|TRBV6-2/TRBV6-3
TGTGCCAGCAGTTACTATCCTTCGCGGGGTACGGGGACAGATACGCAGTATTTT
CASSYYPSRGTGTDTQYF
>few|-|TRBJ2-7|TRBV27
TGTGCCAGCAGTTTCGGCCACCGCTACGAGCAGTACTTC
CASSFGHRYEQYF
>-|TRBD2|TRBJ2-2|TRBV4-2
TGTGCCAGCAGCCTTATAGCGGGGGGGTCCCGGGAGCTGTTTTTT
CASSLIAGGSRELFF
>-|-|TRBJ2-1|TRBV6-2/TRBV6-3
TGTGCCAGCTCTCAAGTAGTCTACAATGAGCAGTTCTTC
CASSQVVYNEQFF
>few|-|TRBJ2-2|TRBV6-2/TRBV6-3
TGTGCCAGCAGAACAGGGAGGGAGAACACCGGGGAGCTGTTTTTT
CASRTGRENTGELFF
>few|-|TRBJ2-5|TRBV12-3/TRBV12-4
TGTGCCAGCAGTTTAACCAGGGTCCCGGGAGAGACCCAGTACTTC
CASSLTRVPGETQYF
>few|-|TRBJ1-3|TRBV7-2
TGTGCCAGCAGCTTAGGCAGGGCCGGAAACACCATATATTTT
CASSLGRAGNTIYF
>few|TRBD1|TRBJ2-7|TRBV4-1
TGCGCCAGCAGCCAGAGTCCCGGGACAGGGGACGAGCAGTACTTC
CASSQSPGTGDEQYF
>-|TRBD1|TRBJ1-1|TRBV7-9
TGTGCCAGCAGCTTAGCCGACAGGGATGAAGCTTTCTTT
CASSLADRDEAFF
>once|-|TRBJ2-3|TRBV14
TGTGCCAGCAGCCACCCCCCGGGGGATACGCAGTATTTT
CASSHPPGDTQYF
>-|TRBD2|TRBJ2-3|TRBV7-2
TGTGCCAGCAGCTTAAAACTAGCGGGGGGACCAGATACGCAGTATTTT
CASSLKLAGGPDTQYF
>few|-|TRBJ1-3|TRBV12-5
TGTGCTAGTGGCCTGACAGTCTCTGGAAACACCATATATTTT
CASGLTVSGNTIYF
>many|-|TRBJ2-6|TRBV6-2/TRBV6-3
TGTGCCAGCAGCCCGTCGTCCTCTGGGGCCAACGTCCTGACTTTC
CASSPSSSGANVLTF
>-|TRBD1|TRBJ2-7|TRBV6-4
TGTGCCAGCAGTAGTCCGGGACAGGGGGCGGACGAGCAGTACTTC
CASSSPGQGADEQYF
>-|-|TRBJ2-7|TRBV27
TGTGCCAGCAGTTTAGGGGGGAACGACGAGCAGTACTTC
CASSLGGNDEQYF
>-|-|TRBJ2-1|TRBV4-3
TGCGCCAGCAGCCAAGAAGGCCAGCAGTTCTTC
CASSQEGQQFF
>many|TRBD2|TRBJ2-3|TRBV29-1
TGCAGCGTGTGGGGACTAGCGGGGGCTACTAGCACAGATACGCAGTATTTT
CSVWGLAGATSTDTQYF
>many|-|TRBJ1-5|TRBV10-3
TGTCCAGCATCCGCTAGGAGGAGGCCTCGAAGCAATCAGCCCCAGCATTTT
CPASARRRPRSNQPQHF
>few|TRBD2|TRBJ2-1|TRBV7-2
TGTGCCAGCTGCGGGAGTAGGGCTAATGAGCAGTTCTTC
CASCGSRANEQFF
>many|-|TRBJ2-7|TRBV4-1
TGCGCCAGCAGACGAGCCCCCAGGGAAGCCTACGAGCAGTACTTC
CASRRAPREAYEQYF
>many|TRBD2|TRBJ2-4|TRBV29-1
TGCAGCGTTGTCTCTAGCGGGGGAGAAAACATTCAGTACTTC
CSVVSSGGENIQYF
>many|-|TRBJ2-3|TRBV5-5
TGTGCCAGCAGCCGCCTCGGGGGCACAGATACGCAGTATTTT
CASSRLGGTDTQYF
>few|TRBD1|TRBJ1-2|TRBV30
TGTGCCTGGAGTGACACAGGGGGAATGTCGGGCTACACCTTC
CAWSDTGGMSGYTF
>-|-|TRBJ1-1|TRBV5-1
TGCGCCAGCAGCTGGACGGGGAGGAACACTGAAGCTTTCTTT
CASSWTGRNTEAFF
>few|-|TRBJ1-2|TRBV20-1
TGCAGTGCTAGAGATCTGGAGGGCTATGGCTACACCTTC
CSARDLEGYGYTF
>many|TRBD1|TRBJ2-1|TRBV20-1
TGCAGTGCTAGAAAGGACAGGCCGAGCTCCTACAATGAGCAGTTCTTC
CSARKDRPSSYNEQFF
>-|-|TRBJ1-2|TRBV19
TGTGCCAGTAGTTTTCGACGGGATGGCTACACCTTC
CASSFRRDGYTF
>-|TRBD2|TRBJ2-5|TRBV5-4
TGTGCCAGCAGCTTGGTGCTAGCGGGCTTTGTGGAGACCCAGTACTTC
CASSLVLAGFVETQYF
>-|TRBD2|TRBJ2-1|TRBV11-3
TGTGCCAGCAGCCTCCCTCGGGGGGCGGGGGGCGCTGAGCAGTTCTTC
CASSLPRGAGGAEQFF
>-|-|TRBJ2-1|TRBV12-3/TRBV12-4
TGTGCCAGCGGGTGGTACAATGAGCAGTTCTTC
CASGWYNEQFF
>few|-|TRBJ2-1|TRBV7-2
TGTGCCAGCAGCCCTACCGGGCTCCATGAGCAGTTCTTC
CASSPTGLHEQFF
>-|-|TRBJ1-1|TRBV6-1
TGTGCCAGCGAACGGGGAAAGACTGAAGCTTTCTTT
CASERGKTEAFF
>few|-|TRBJ1-1|TRBV5-5
TGTGCCAGCAGCTTGGCCCTTGCTGAAGCTTTCTTT
CASSLALAEAFF
>-|TRBD1|TRBJ1-1|TRBV12-5
TGTGCTAGTGGTTTGGATACAGGGGGAGTCTCTGAAGCTTTCTTT
CASGLDTGGVSEAFF
>few|-|TRBJ2-5|TRBV13
TGTGCCAGCAGCGCCCGGGACGGTCAAGAGACCCAGTACTTC
CASSARDGQETQYF
>few|-|TRBJ1-5|TRBV7-6
TGTGCCAGCAGCTGGAACGGAGACCGCGGCCAGCCCCAGCATTTT
CASSWNGDRGQPQHF
>few|-|TRBJ1-1|TRBV7-9
TGTGCCAGCAGCCCACCCGGGGGGTCGGATGAAGCTTTCTTT
CASSPPGGSDEAFF